This T cell receptor (beta chain) comes out of a study of cytomegalovirus exposure and HLA in healthy donors. Study-wide points: Clonal expansion was found to be greater in HLA-associated TCR beta chains than in equally common others in a later analysis.

The PCR ran on 60 Vbeta and 13 Jbeta primers. TCRdb's table, derived via immunoSEQ multiplex PCR, lists solely in-frame clones and lacks some. The repertoire has more than 110,000 clones, over 80% of them found once; the top ten carry 1.2%. This clone was seen a few times. As yet, its antigen is unknown. Trimming stripped 0 bases from V and 1 base from J, with 6 bases between. In germline, CDR1 is SGHVS, CDR2 FQNEAQ. This CDR3 has 14 residues. The source of this sequence is a female donor in good health and CMV-seronegative. Input material: PBMCs. V usage is TRBV7-8 and J usage is TRBJ1-1; D ambiguous. The CDR3 DNA sequence: TGTGCCAGCAGCTTAGCGGCGGGGAACACTGAAGCTTTCTTT. Its translation: CASSLAAGNTEAFF.